These 11 T cell receptor beta chains originate from one sample sequenced in a study of technical replicates of blood from a handful of donors (dated by TCRdb to 2017 to 2019). The library was built by means of the immunoSEQ multiplex PCR assay. TCRdb took over this immuneACCESS table, retaining in-frame rearrangements with V and J assigned. Such tables are incomplete; in checked studies, under half of the missing clones stem from an unresolved V gene, and the remainder is unexplained. For this sample there are around 90,000 clones; 94% appear just once. Of the sample, 0.25% falls within the top ten clones. Sequencing used T cells isolated from PBMCs. These receptors originate from a human donor in good health.

The chain recombines TRBV2 with TRBJ2-2; 10 nucleotides line up with TRBD1. Trimming cost V 6 bases and J 1 base; bases outside gene matches: 2. This CDR3 is 15 amino acids long. Germline lookup yields CDR1 SNHLY and CDR2 FYNNEI. Here the CDR3 reads CASRWDRGNTGELFF. CDR3 sequence (DNA): TGTGCCAGCAGGTGGGACAGGGGGAACACCGGGGAGCTGTTTTTT.

V usage is TRBV11-3 and J usage is TRBJ2-3; TRBD2 might be the D (5 bases). The germline V gene encodes CDR1 SGHNT and CDR2 YENEEA. CDR3 length: 14 residues. V lost 5 bases to trimming and J lost 0 bases, with 9 bases between them. The CDR3 sequence is CASSRRTSTDTQYF. For the CDR3, the DNA is TGTGCCAGCAGCCGCCGGACTAGCACAGATACGCAGTATTTT. Looking up the rest from reference TRBV11-3 and TRBJ2-3 gives the full variable domain: EAGVVQSPRYKIIEKKQPVAFWCNPISGHNTLYWYLQNLGQGPELLIRYENEEAVDDSQLPKDRFSAERLKGVDSTLKIQPAELGDSAVYLCASSRRTSTDTQYFGPGTRLTVL.

This chain joins TRBV28 and TRBJ2-7; 12 nucleotides align to TRBD1. The V and J ends lost 3 bases and 10 bases, in that order; junction bases with no gene match: 10. CDR1 is MDHEN, CDR2 SYDVKM, per germline. The length of the CDR3 is 15 residues. The CDR3 sequence is CASSFVGTGGESQYF. In DNA, the CDR3 is TGTGCCAGCAGTTTCGTGGGGACAGGGGGCGAGTCTCAGTACTTC.

This clone was recorded once. The CDR3 region is CASSPGTGKLEQYF. In DNA form, the CDR3 reads TGTGCCAGCAGCCCCGGGACAGGGAAGCTCGAGCAGTACTTC. The genes are TRBV9 and TRBJ2-7; TRBD1 matches at 9 bases. V lost 4 bases to trimming and J lost 6 bases; unmatched junction nucleotides: 8. This CDR3 comprises 14 residues. Germline CDR1 reads SGDLS; CDR2 reads YYNGEE.

The gene calls are TRBV19 and TRBJ2-5, with 7 bases fitting TRBD2. J gave up 5 bases and V 8 bases, and 5 bases lay outside the gene matches. The germline V gene has CDR1 LNHDA and CDR2 SQIVND (reference sequence). The CDR3 has 12 amino acids. The CDR3 protein is CASGGLGETQYF. The DNA for the CDR3 is TGTGCCAGTGGAGGACTAGGGGAGACCCAGTACTTC.

V usage is TRBV10-3 and J usage is TRBJ2-1, with TRBD2 matching 7 bases. J lost 7 bases, V lost 6 bases, and 12 bases had no gene match. This CDR3 comprises 15 residues. Germline CDR1 and CDR2: ENHRY and SYGVKD. The CDR3, as DNA: TGTGCCATCAGCTCCCCGGGGGGAGGAAGTAATGAGCAGTTCTTC. Translation: CAISSPGGGSNEQFF.

This chain links TRBV5-1 with TRBJ2-1; 9 bases agree with TRBD1. There are 14 residues in the CDR3. The V segment lost 2 bases and the J segment 8 bases; nucleotides outside the gene matches: 5. Germline V gene sequence: CDR1 SGHRS, CDR2 YFSETQ. CDR3 sequence reads: CASSFGQGWDEQFF. The DNA for the CDR3 is TGCGCCAGCAGCTTTGGACAGGGGTGGGATGAGCAGTTCTTC.

The rearrangement uses TRBV29-1 and TRBJ2-3; the match to TRBD2 covers 7 bases. This CDR3 contains 13 residues. The germline CDR1 and CDR2 sequences are SQVTM and ANQGSEA. With 4 bases clipped from V and 4 bases from J, the junction kept 5 bases outside the gene matches. The CDR3 region has the DNA TGCAGCGTTGGAGCGGGGAGGCCAGATACGCAGTATTTT. It yields the protein CSVGAGRPDTQYF.

V is TRBV30 and J is TRBJ2-7; 11 bases align to TRBD1. V was pared by 4 bases and J by 7 bases, with 6 bases of the junction left unmatched. CDR1 is GTSNPN, CDR2 SVGIG, per germline (reference sequence). This CDR3 region has 13 residues. CDR3 region: CAWIGQGAWEQYF. The CDR3 DNA sequence: TGTGCCTGGATTGGACAGGGGGCATGGGAGCAGTACTTC.

The chain joins TRBV19 to TRBJ1-5; TRBD1 matches 10 bases. This CDR3 spans 14 amino acids. V trimming: 10 bases; J trimming: 7 bases; junction bases outside the gene matches: 10. The germline gives CDR1 LNHDA, CDR2 SQIVND (reference sequence). The CDR3 loop reads CATTRDRGEQPQHF. Written as DNA, the CDR3 is TGTGCCACGACTCGGGACAGGGGTGAACAGCCCCAGCATTTT.

The chain uses TRBV28 and TRBJ1-2; maybe TRBD1 (6 bases). The V end lost 8 bases, the J end lost 2 bases, and 18 bases lay between the germline ends. The CDR3 is 15 residues long. Per the germline V gene, CDR1 is MDHEN and CDR2 is SYDVKM. The CDR3, as DNA: TGTGCCAGCGGGCCTCCGGCAGGGGACAACTATGGCTACACCTTC. Protein: CASGPPAGDNYGYTF.